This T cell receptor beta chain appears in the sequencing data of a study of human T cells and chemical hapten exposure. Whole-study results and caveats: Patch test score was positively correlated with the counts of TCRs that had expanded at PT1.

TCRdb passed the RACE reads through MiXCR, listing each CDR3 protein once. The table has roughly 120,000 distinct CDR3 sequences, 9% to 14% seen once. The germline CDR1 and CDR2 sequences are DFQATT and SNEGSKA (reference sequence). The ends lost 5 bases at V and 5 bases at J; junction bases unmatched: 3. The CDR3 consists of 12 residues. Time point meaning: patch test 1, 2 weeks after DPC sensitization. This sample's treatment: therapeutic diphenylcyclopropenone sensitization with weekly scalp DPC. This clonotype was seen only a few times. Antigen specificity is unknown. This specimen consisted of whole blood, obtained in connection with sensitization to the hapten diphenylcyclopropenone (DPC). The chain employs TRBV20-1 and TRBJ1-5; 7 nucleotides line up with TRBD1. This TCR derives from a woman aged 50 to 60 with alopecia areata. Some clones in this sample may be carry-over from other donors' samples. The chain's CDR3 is CSAQGGYQPQHF. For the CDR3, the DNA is TGCAGTGCTCAAGGGGGCTATCAGCCCCAGCATTTT.